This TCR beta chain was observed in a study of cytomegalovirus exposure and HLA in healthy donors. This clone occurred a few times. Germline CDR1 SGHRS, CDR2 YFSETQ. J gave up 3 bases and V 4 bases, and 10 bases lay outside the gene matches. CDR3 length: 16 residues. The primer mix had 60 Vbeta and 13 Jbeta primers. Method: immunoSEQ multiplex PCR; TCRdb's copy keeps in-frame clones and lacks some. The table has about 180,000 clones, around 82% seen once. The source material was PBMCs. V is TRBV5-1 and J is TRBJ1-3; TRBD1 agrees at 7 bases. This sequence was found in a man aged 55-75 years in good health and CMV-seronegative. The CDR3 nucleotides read TGCGCCAGCAGCCGGGAGACAGGGCGGGGTGGAAACACCATATATTTT. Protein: CASSRETGRGGNTIYF. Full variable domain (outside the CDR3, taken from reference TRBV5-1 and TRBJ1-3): KAGVTQTPRYLIKTRGQQVTLSCSPISGHRSVSWYQQTPGQGLQFLFEYFSETQRNKGNFPGRFSGRQFSNSRSEMNVSTLELGDSALYLCASSRETGRGGNTIYFGEGSWLTVV.